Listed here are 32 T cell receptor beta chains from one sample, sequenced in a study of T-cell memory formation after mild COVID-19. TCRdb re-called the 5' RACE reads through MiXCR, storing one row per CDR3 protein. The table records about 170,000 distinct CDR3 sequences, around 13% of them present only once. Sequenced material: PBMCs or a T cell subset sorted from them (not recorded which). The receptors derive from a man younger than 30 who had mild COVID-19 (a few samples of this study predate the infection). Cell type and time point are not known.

The CDR3 DNA is TGTGCCAGCAGCCAAGAACCAGTTGGCTACACCTTC. This translates into CASSQEPVGYTF. The chain combines TRBV14 with TRBJ1-2; D is uncertain. Looked up from germline, CDR1 is SGHDN and CDR2 is FVKESK. The CDR3 loop spans 12 amino acids. The V end was cut by 0 bases, the J end by 7 bases, with 6 bases between.

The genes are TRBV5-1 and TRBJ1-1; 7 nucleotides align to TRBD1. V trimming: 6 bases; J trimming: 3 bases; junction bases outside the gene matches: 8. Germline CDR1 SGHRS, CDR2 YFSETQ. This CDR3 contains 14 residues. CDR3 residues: CASTTTGADTEAFF. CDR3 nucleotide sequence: TGCGCCAGCACCACTACAGGGGCCGACACTGAAGCTTTCTTT.

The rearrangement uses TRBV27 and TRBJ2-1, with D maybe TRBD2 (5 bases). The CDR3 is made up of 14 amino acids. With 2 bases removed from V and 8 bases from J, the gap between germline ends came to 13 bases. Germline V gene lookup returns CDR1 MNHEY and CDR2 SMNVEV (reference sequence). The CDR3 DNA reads TGTGCCAGCAGTTTAAAGCCCGTGGAGGATGAGCAGTTCTTC. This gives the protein CASSLKPVEDEQFF.

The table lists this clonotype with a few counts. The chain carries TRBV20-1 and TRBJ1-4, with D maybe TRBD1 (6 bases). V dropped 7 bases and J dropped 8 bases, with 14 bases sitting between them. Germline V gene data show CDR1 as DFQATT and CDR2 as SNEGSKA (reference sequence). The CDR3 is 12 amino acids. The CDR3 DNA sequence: TGCAGTGTGGGGGGCCGGCGCGAAAAACTGTTTTTT. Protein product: CSVGGRREKLFF.

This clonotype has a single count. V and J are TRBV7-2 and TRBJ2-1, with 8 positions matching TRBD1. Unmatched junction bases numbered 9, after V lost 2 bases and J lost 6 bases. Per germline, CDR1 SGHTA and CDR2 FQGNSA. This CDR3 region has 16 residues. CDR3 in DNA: TGTGCCAGCAGCTTATGGGGACAGGCGTCCGTCAATGAGCAGTTCTTC. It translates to CASSLWGQASVNEQFF.

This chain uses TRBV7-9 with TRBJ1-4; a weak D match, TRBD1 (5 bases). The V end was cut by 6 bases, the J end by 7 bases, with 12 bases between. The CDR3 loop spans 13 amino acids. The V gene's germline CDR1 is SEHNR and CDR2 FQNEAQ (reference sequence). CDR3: CASRAGPVEKLFF. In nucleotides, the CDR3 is TGTGCCAGCAGAGCAGGGCCGGTTGAAAAACTGTTTTTT.

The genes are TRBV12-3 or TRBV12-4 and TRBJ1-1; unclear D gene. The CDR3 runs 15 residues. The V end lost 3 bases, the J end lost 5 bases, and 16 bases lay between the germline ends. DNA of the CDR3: TGTGCCAGCAGTTTTTTCCTCTCAAGAACGACTGAAGCTTTCTTT. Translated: CASSFFLSRTTEAFF.

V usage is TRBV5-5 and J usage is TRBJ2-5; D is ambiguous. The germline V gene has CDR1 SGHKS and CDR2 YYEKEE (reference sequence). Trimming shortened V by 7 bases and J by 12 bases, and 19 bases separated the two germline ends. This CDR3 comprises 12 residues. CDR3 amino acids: CASGTKGGYEYF. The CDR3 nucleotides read TGTGCCAGCGGAACAAAGGGTGGTTATGAGTACTTC.

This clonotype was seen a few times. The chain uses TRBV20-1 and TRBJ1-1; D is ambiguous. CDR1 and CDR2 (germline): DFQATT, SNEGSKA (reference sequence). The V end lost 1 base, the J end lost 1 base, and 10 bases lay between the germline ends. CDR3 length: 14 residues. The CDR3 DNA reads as TGCAGTGCTAGAGGTCGGACCGGGAACACTGAAGCTTTCTTT. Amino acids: CSARGRTGNTEAFF.

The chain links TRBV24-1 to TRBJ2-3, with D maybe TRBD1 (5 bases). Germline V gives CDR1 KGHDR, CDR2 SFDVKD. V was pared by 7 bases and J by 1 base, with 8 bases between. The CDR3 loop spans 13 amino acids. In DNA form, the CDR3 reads TGTGCCACCAGGGCACAGGGCACAGATACGCAGTATTTT. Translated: CATRAQGTDTQYF.

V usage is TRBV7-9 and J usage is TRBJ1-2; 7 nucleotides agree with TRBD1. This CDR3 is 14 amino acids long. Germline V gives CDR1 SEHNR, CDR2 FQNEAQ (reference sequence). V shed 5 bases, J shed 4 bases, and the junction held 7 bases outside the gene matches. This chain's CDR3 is CASSPPGDSYGYTF. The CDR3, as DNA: TGTGCCAGCAGCCCTCCGGGGGACAGCTATGGCTACACCTTC.

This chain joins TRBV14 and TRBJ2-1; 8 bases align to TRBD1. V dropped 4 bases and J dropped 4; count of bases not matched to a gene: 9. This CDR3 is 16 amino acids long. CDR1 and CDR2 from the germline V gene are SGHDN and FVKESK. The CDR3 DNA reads TGTGCCAGCAGCCGGGTCGACAGGGGACGTTACAATGAGCAGTTCTTC. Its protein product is CASSRVDRGRYNEQFF.

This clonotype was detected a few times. This CDR3 is CASSQDRRGDAEAFF. CDR3 in DNA: TGCGCCAGCAGCCAAGATAGGCGGGGGGACGCTGAAGCTTTCTTT. The V and J genes are TRBV4-3 and TRBJ1-1; possible D gene TRBD1, 5 bases. The CDR3 contains 15 residues. CDR1 LGHNA and CDR2 YSLEER come from the germline V gene. V lost 0 bases, J lost 6 bases, and 14 bases lay in between.

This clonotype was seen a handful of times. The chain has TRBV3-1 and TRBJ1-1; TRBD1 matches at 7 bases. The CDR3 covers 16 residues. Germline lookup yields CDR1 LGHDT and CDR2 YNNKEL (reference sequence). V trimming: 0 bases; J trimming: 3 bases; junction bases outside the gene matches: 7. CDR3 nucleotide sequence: TGTGCCAGCAGCCAAGAGAGAGGCAGGGGGTACACTGAAGCTTTCTTT. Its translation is CASSQERGRGYTEAFF. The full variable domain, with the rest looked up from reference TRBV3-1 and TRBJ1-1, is DTAVSQTPKYLVTQMGNDKSIKCEQNLGHDTMYWYKQDSKKFLKIMFSYNNKELIINETVPNRFSPKSPDKAHLNLHINSLELGDSAVYFCASSQERGRGYTEAFFGQGTRLTVV.

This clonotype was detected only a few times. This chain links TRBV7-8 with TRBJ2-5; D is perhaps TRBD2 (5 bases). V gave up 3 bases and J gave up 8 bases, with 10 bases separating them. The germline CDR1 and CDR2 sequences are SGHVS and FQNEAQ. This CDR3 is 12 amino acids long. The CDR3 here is CASSFGLRTQYF. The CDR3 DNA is TGTGCCAGCAGCTTCGGACTGAGAACCCAGTACTTC.

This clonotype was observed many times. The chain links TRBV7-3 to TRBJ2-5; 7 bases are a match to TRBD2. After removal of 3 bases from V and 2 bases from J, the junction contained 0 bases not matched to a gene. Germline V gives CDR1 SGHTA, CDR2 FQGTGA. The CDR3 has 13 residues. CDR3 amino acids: CASSFGGQETQYF. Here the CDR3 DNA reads TGTGCCAGCAGCTTCGGGGGGCAAGAGACCCAGTACTTC.

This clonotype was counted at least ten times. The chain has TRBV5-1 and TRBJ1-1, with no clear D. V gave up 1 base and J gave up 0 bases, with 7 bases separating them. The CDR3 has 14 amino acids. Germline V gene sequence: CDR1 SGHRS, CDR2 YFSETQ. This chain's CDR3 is CASSLLAMNTEAFF. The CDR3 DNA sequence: TGCGCCAGCAGCTTGTTGGCAATGAACACTGAAGCTTTCTTT.

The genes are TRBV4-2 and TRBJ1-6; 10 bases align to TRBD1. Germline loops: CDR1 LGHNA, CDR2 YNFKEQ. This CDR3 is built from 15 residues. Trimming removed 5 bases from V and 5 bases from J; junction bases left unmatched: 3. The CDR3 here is CASSLGQGHNSPLHF. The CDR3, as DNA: TGTGCCAGCAGCTTGGGACAGGGGCATAATTCACCCCTCCACTTT.

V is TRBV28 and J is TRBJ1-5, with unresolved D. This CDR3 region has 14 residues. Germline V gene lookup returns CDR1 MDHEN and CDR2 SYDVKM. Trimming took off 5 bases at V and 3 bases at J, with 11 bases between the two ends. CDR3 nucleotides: TGTGCCAGCAGTGATAGACGGCACAATCAGCCCCAGCATTTT. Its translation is CASSDRRHNQPQHF. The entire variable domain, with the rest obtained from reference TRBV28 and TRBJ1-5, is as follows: DVKVTQSSRYLVKRTGEKVFLECVQDMDHENMFWYRQDPGLGLRLIYFSYDVKMKEKGDIPEGYSVSREKKERFSLILESASTNQTSMYLCASSDRRHNQPQHFGDGTRLSIL.

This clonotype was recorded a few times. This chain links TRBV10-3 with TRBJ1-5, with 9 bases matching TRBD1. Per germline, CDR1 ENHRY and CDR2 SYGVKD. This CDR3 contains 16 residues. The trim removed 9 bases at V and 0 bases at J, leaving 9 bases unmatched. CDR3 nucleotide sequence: TGTGCCATTGAGGGACAGGGCGGGGTTAGCAATCAGCCCCAGCATTTT. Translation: CAIEGQGGVSNQPQHF.

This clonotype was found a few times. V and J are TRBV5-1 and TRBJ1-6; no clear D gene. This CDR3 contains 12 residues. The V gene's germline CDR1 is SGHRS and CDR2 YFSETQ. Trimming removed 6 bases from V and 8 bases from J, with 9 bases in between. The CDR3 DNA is TGCGCCAGCAAGGTCGAGGATTCACCCCTCCACTTT. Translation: CASKVEDSPLHF. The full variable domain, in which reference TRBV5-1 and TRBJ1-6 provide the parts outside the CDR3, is KAGVTQTPRYLIKTRGQQVTLSCSPISGHRSVSWYQQTPGQGLQFLFEYFSETQRNKGNFPGRFSGRQFSNSRSEMNVSTLELGDSALYLCASKVEDSPLHFGNGTRLTVT.

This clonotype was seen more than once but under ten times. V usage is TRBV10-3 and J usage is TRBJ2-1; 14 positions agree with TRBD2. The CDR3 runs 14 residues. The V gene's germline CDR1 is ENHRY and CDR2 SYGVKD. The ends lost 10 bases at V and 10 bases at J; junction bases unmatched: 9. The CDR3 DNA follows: TGTGCCACCCGACTAGCGGGGGGGCCAGGGGAGCAGTTCTTC. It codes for CATRLAGGPGEQFF.

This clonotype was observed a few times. The CDR3 sequence is CSASDSGGPNEQFF. CDR3 DNA sequence: TGCAGTGCTAGTGATAGCGGGGGTCCCAATGAGCAGTTCTTC. The rearrangement uses TRBV20-1 and TRBJ2-1; the match to TRBD2 covers 9 bases. CDR3 length equals 14 residues. Germline trimming cut 3 bases from V and 6 bases from J; bases unmatched to any gene: 6. Germline assignment: CDR1 DFQATT and CDR2 SNEGSKA (reference sequence).

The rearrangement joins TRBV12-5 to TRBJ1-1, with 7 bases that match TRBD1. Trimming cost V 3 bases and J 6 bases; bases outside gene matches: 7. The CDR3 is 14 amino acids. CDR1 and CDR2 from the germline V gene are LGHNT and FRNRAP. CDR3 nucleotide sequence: TGTGCTAGTGGTTTAGGGGGCAAGATTTCTGAAGCTTTCTTT. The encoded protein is CASGLGGKISEAFF.

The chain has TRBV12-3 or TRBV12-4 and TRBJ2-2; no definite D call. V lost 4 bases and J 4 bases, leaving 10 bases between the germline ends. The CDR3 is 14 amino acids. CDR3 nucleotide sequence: TGTGCCAGCAGTTCCGGCACCGGCACCGGGGAGCTGTTTTTT. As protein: CASSSGTGTGELFF.

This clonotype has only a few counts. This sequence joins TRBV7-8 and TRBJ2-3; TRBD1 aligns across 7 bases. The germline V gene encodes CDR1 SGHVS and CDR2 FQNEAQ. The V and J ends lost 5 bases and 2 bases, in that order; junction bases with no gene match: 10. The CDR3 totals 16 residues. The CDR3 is CASSPGTDRVTDTQYF. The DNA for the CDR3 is TGTGCCAGCAGCCCAGGGACAGATAGAGTCACAGATACGCAGTATTTT.

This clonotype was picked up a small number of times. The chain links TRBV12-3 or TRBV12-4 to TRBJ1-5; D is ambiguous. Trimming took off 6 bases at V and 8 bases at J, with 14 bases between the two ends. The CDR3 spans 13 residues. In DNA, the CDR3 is TGTGCCAGCAGCCATAGGGCAGAGGAGCCCCAGCATTTT. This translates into CASSHRAEEPQHF.

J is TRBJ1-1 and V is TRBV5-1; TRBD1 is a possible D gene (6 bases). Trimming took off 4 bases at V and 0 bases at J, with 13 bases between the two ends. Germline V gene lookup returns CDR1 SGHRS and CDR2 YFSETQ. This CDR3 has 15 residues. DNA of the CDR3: TGCGCCAGCAGCGTTATCGGACAGATGAACACTGAAGCTTTCTTT. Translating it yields CASSVIGQMNTEAFF.

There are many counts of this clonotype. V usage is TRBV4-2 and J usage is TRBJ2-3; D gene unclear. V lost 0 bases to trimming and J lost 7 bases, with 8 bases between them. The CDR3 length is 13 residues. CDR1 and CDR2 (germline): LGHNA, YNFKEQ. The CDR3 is CASSQERPYTQYF. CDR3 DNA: TGTGCCAGCAGCCAAGAACGTCCCTATACGCAGTATTTT.

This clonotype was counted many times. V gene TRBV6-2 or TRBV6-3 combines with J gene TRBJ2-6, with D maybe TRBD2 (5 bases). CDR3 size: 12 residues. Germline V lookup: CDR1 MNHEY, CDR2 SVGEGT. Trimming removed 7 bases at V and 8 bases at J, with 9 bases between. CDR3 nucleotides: TGTGCCAGCACTGAGCGGTCCAACGTCCTGACTTTC. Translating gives CASTERSNVLTF.

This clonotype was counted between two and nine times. CDR3 coding DNA: TGCGCCAGCAGCTTGGATCTAGCGGGGGCAGATACGCAGTATTTT. It encodes CASSLDLAGADTQYF. The V call is TRBV5-1, the J call TRBJ2-3; TRBD2 agrees at 10 bases. This CDR3 spans 15 amino acids. The germline V gene has CDR1 SGHRS and CDR2 YFSETQ. V trimming: 0 bases; J trimming: 4 bases; junction bases outside the gene matches: 2. The complete variable domain, with remaining parts taken from reference TRBV5-1 and TRBJ2-3, reads KAGVTQTPRYLIKTRGQQVTLSCSPISGHRSVSWYQQTPGQGLQFLFEYFSETQRNKGNFPGRFSGRQFSNSRSEMNVSTLELGDSALYLCASSLDLAGADTQYFGPGTRLTVL.

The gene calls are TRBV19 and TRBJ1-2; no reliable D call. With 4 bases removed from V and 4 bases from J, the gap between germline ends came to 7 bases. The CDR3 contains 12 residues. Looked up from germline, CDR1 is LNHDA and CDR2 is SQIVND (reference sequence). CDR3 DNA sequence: TGTGCCAGTAGTAGAGTGAGCTATGGCTACACCTTC. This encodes CASSRVSYGYTF.